This entry is about one TCR beta chain. Its specificity is unknown. The PCR had 60 Vbeta and 13 Jbeta primers. Clones were read by immunoSEQ multiplex PCR, and TCRdb kept only the in-frame ones, dropping some. The sample consists of 200,000 or so clones, more than 60% of them appearing once. The sample belongs to a study of cytomegalovirus exposure and HLA in healthy donors. Whole-study results and caveats: An apparent linkage of common viral pathogens to several of the most significant clusters emerged in a later analysis.

V was pared by 4 bases and J by 4 bases, with 11 bases of the junction left unmatched. Per germline, CDR1 SGHAT and CDR2 FQNNGV. This CDR3 region has 16 residues. The donors were healthy bone marrow donors. The TCR was taken from a girl aged 2-10 years in good health and CMV-seronegative. V usage is TRBV11-2 and J usage is TRBJ2-7, with 9 positions matching TRBD1. Material for sequencing was PBMCs. CDR3 in DNA: TGTGCCAGCAGCTCCATACAGGGACAGGGACCGTACGAGCAGTACTTC. This encodes CASSSIQGQGPYEQYF. Based on the CDR3 plus reference TRBV11-2 and TRBJ2-7, the full variable domain is EAGVAQSPRYKIIEKRQSVAFWCNPISGHATLYWYQQILGQGPKLLIQFQNNGVVDDSQLPKDRFSAERLKGVDSTLKIQPAKLEDSAVYLCASSSIQGQGPYEQYFGPGTRLTVT.